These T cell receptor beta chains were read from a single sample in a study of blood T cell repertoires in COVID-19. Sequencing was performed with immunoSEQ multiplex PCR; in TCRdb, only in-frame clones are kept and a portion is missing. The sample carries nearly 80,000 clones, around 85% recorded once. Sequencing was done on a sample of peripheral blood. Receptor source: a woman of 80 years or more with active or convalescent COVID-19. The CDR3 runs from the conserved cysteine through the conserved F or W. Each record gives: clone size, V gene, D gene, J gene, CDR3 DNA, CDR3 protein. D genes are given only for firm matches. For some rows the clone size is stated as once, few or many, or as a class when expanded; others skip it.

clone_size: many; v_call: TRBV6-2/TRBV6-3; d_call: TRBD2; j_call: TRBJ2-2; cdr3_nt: TGTGCCAGCAGTTACCCCGCCGGGACTAGCGGGGGGGCCGACACCGGGGAGCTGTTTTTT; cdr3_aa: CASSYPAGTSGGADTGELFF
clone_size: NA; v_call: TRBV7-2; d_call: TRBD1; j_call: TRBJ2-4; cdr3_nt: TGTGCCAGCAGCTTAGTCGCCAGGGGGCAATACATTCAGTACTTC; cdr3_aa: CASSLVARGQYIQYF
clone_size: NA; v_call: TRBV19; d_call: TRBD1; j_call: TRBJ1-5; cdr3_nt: TGTGCCAGCAATGCCCGACAGGGGGGCGGCAATCAGCCCCAGCATTTT; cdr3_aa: CASNARQGGGNQPQHF
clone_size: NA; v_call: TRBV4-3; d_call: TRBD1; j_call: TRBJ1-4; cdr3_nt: TGCGCCAGCAGCCAGGAAGACAGGGCAAATGAAAAACTGTTTTTT; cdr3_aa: CASSQEDRANEKLFF
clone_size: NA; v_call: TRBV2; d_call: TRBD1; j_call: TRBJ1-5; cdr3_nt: TGTGCCAGCAGTCGACAGGGGGCCCATCAGCCCCAGCATTTT; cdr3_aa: CASSRQGAHQPQHF
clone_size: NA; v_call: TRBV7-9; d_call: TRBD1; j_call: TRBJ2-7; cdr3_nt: TGTGCCAGCAGCCCCGGGACAGGCTACGAGCAGTACTTC; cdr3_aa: CASSPGTGYEQYF
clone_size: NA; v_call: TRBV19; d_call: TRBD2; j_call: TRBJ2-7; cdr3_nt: TGTGCCAGTAGGGTCGCGTCCAGCGGGAAGTACGAGCAGTACTTC; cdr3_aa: CASRVASSGKYEQYF
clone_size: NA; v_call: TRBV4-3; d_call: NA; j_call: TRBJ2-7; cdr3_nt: TGCGCCAGCAGCCAGGGTTTAACTCCGCAACGGGGGGAGCAGTACTTC; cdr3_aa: CASSQGLTPQRGEQYF
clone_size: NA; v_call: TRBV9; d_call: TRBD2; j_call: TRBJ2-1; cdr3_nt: TGTGCCAGCAGCCGAAGCGGGGGAGCCTACAATGAGCAGTTCTTC; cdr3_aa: CASSRSGGAYNEQFF
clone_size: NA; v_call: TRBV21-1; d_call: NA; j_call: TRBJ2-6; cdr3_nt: TGTGCCAGCAGCAAAAACGGGACACGAAACTACTCTGGGGCCAACGTCCTGACTTTC; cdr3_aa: CASSKNGTRNYSGANVLTF
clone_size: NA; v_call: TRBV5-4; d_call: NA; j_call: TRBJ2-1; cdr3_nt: TGTGCCAGCAGCCGACTGGTCGATGAGCAGTTCTTC; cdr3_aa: CASSRLVDEQFF
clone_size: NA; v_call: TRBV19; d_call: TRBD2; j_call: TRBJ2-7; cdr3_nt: TGTGCCAGTACCCGGACTAGCGGGTTTCCCTACGAGCAGTACTTC; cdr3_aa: CASTRTSGFPYEQYF
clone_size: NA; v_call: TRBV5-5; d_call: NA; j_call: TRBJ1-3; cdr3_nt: TGTGCCAGCAGGCCCGGACAGTCCTCTGGAAACACCATATATTTT; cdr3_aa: CASRPGQSSGNTIYF
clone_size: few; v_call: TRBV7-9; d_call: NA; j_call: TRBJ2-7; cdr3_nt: TGTGCCAGCAGCCCTAGAGCGGGTTACGAGCAGTACTTC; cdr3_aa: CASSPRAGYEQYF
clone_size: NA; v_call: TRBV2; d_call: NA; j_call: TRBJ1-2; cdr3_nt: TGTGCCAGCGAGGGGGATACTAGGGGATCTGGCTACACCTTC; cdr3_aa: CASEGDTRGSGYTF
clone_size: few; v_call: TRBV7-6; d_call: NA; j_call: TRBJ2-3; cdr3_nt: TGTGCCAGCAGATCCGGACTACCCAGCACAGATACGCAGTATTTT; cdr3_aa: CASRSGLPSTDTQYF
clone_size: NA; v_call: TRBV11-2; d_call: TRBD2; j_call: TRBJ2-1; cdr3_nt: TGTGCCAGCAGCTTAAGTCGCCTAGCGGGAGCTGAGCAGTTCTTC; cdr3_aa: CASSLSRLAGAEQFF
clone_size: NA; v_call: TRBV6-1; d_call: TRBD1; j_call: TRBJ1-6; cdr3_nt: TGTGCCAGCAGTGATCGAGGCAGGGGGTCTAATTCACCCCTCCACTTT; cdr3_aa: CASSDRGRGSNSPLHF
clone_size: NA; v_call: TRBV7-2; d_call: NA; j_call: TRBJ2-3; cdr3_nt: TGTGCCAGCAGCTTAGGAGGTCTGGCGGGTACGCAGTATTTT; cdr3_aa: CASSLGGLAGTQYF
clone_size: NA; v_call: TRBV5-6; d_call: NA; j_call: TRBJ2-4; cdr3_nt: TGTGCCAGCAGCTATTCAGGACTCTCGCTAGCCAAAAACATTCAGTACTTC; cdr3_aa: CASSYSGLSLAKNIQYF
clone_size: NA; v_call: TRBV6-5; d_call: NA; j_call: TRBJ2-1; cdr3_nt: TGTGCCAGCAGTTACTCTAGCGTTCGCTCCTACAATGAGCAGTTCTTC; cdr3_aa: CASSYSSVRSYNEQFF
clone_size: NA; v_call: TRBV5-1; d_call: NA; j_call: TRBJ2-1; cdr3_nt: TGCGCCAGCAGCTTGGAGTCGGGGGGCGCGTTCTTC; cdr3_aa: CASSLESGGAFF
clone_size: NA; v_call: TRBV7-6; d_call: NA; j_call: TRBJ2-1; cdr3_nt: TGTGCCAGCACCGTCAATGAGCAGTTCTTC; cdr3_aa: CASTVNEQFF
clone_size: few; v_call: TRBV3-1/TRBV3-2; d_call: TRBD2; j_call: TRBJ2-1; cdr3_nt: TGTGCCAGCAGCAGACTAGCGGGGGGGCCCAACAATGAGCAGTTCTTC; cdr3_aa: CASSRLAGGPNNEQFF
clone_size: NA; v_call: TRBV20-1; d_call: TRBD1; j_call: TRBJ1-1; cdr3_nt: TGCAGTGCTCGGACAGGGAACGATGCTTTCTTT; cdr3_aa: CSARTGNDAFF
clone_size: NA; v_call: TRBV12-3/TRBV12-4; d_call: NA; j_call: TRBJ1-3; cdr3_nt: TGTGCCAGCAGTGCCGGACAGTTTCGGACCATATATTTT; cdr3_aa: CASSAGQFRTIYF
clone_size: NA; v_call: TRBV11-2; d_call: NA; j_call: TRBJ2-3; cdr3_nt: TGTGCCAGCAGCTCCAACCCAGGGCCTGCAGATACGCAGTATTTT; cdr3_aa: CASSSNPGPADTQYF
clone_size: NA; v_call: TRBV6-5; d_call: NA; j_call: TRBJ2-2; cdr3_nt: TGTGCCAGCACCCGGGGGCCCGGGGGGACCGGGGAGCTGTTTTTT; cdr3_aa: CASTRGPGGTGELFF
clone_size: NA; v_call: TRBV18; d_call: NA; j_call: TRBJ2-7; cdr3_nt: TGTGCCAGCTCACCGGGTGGCAGGCTTGGCGAGCAGTACTTC; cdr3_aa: CASSPGGRLGEQYF
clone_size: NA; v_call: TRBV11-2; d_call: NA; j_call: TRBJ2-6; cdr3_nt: TGTGCCAGCAGCCTTTCGGGGTACTCTGGGGCCAACGTCCTGACTTTC; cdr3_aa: CASSLSGYSGANVLTF
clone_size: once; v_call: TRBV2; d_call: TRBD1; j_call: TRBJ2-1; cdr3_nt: TGTGCCAGCAGATCCGGGACAGGCGTTATCGATGAGCAGTTCTTC; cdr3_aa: CASRSGTGVIDEQFF
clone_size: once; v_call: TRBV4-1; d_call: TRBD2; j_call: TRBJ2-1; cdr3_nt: TGCGCCAGCAGCCAAGACCCGGCCGGGACTAGCGGTACCAATGAGCAGTTCTTC; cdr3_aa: CASSQDPAGTSGTNEQFF
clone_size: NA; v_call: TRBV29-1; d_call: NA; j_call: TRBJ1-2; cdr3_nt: TGCAGCGTTGATAGAGGATTTGGCTATGGCTACACCTTC; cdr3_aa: CSVDRGFGYGYTF
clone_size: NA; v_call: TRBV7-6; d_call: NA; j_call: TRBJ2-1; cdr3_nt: TGTGCCAGCAGCTTAGAAGCGTACAATGAGCAGTTCTTC; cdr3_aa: CASSLEAYNEQFF
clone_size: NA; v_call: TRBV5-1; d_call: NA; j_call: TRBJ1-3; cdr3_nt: TGCGCCAGCAGCTTGGTTCAGCCCGGGGAAGTCGGAAACACCATATATTTT; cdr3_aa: CASSLVQPGEVGNTIYF
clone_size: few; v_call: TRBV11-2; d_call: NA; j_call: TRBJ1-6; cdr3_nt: TGTGCCAGCAGCCCAGGGAGGGGCGATTCACCCCTCCACTTT; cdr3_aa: CASSPGRGDSPLHF